The present TCR beta chain was sequenced within a study of T cells after yellow fever vaccination. Across the study: SMART-Seq v4 Ultra Low Input prepared the low-cell-number fractions.

Germline V CDR1 and CDR2: SGHVS, FNYEAQ. CDR3 length: 22 residues. Losses at the gene ends were 0 bases for V and 0 bases for J; bases not matched to a gene: 21. By 5'RACE template switching, TCR cDNA was produced, with a universal primer site and UMIs added in the process. TCRdb analysed the 5' RACE reads with MiXCR anew, one entry per CDR3 protein. Here the sample spans around 610,000 distinct CDR3 sequences, less than 15% being singletons. For this clonotype: Its cognate antigen is unknown.

Study-level points and caveats: Most primary-vaccination clones recurred post-booster (approximately 96% CD4, about 90% CD8). The bulk population could contribute abundant contaminating clonotypes to FACS-sorted repertoires.

This receptor was taken from a man aged 30 to 39 who received the YFV17D yellow fever vaccine. The V gene is TRBV7-6, the J gene TRBJ2-3, with 7 positions matching TRBD2. Sequencing was performed on PBMCs, taken on the day of the yellow fever booster vaccination. CDR3 sequence reads: CASSLALPGLVWDPISTDTQYF. The CDR3 DNA follows: TGTGCCAGCAGCTTAGCTTTGCCTGGACTAGTATGGGATCCCATTAGCACAGATACGCAGTATTTT. The whole variable domain, remainder taken from reference TRBV7-6 and TRBJ2-3, is GAGVSQSPRYKVTKRGQDVALRCDPISGHVSLYWYRQALGQGPEFLTYFNYEAQQDKSGLPNDRFSAERPEGSISTLTIQRTEQRDSAMYRCASSLALPGLVWDPISTDTQYFGPGTRLTVL.